This is a list of T cell receptor beta chains from one sample in a study of CD8+ T cells in alopecia areata. Profiled with immunoSEQ multiplex PCR; TCRdb holds only in-frame clones, not every one. The table includes around 100,000 clones, around 45% detected once. The sequenced sample was CD4+ T cells sorted from blood. The origin of the receptors is a human donor with alopecia areata. The CDR3 runs from the conserved cysteine through the conserved F or W. Fields, in order: clone size, V gene, D gene, J gene, CDR3 protein, CDR3 DNA. The D gene is left open where the match is weak. Expanded clones are given a class, and other clones once, few, many or no size at all.

few,TRBV29-1,TRBD1,TRBJ1-2,CSVVWAQGGYDGYTF,TGCAGCGTTGTTTGGGCCCAAGGGGGCTACGATGGCTACACCTTC
-,TRBV5-4,TRBD2,TRBJ2-3,CASSSGTSGTLSTDTQYF,TGTGCCAGCAGCTCCGGGACTAGCGGGACCCTGAGCACAGATACGCAGTATTTT
-,TRBV28,-,TRBJ2-1,CASKYHQGSPYNEQFF,TGTGCCAGCAAATACCATCAGGGGTCTCCATACAATGAGCAGTTCTTC
once,TRBV5-6,-,TRBJ2-3,CASSLPTDTQYF,TGTGCCAGCAGCCTACCGACAGATACGCAGTATTTT
-,TRBV5-1,-,TRBJ2-3,CASSTGTRTDTQYF,TGCGCCAGCAGCACCGGGACCCGCACAGATACGCAGTATTTT
-,TRBV6-1,-,TRBJ2-3,CASSENFMIDTQYF,TGTGCCAGCAGTGAAAATTTTATGATAGATACGCAGTATTTT
few,TRBV19,TRBD2,TRBJ2-1,CASRTSGPAYNEQFF,TGTGCCAGTAGAACTAGCGGGCCGGCCTACAATGAGCAGTTCTTC
-,TRBV28,TRBD1,TRBJ1-2,CATVDRSSKGYTF,TGTGCCACCGTGGACAGGTCCTCTAAGGGCTACACCTTC
few,TRBV28,TRBD1,TRBJ2-1,CASSSDGRAGGGNEQFF,TGTGCCAGCAGTTCCGACGGCAGGGCAGGGGGCGGGAATGAGCAGTTCTTC
few,TRBV14,TRBD1,TRBJ2-4,CASSPGTALNIQYF,TGTGCCAGCAGCCCGGGGACAGCCCTAAACATTCAGTACTTC
-,TRBV5-1,-,TRBJ2-7,CASSLSPEGHEQYF,TGCGCCAGCAGCTTATCCCCGGAGGGGCACGAGCAGTACTTC
few,TRBV29-1,-,TRBJ2-7,CSAASSGSNDEQYF,TGCAGCGCCGCGAGCTCGGGAAGTAATGACGAGCAGTACTTC
-,TRBV5-4,-,TRBJ2-3,CASSSVYVADTQYF,TGTGCCAGCAGCTCCGTCTACGTCGCAGATACGCAGTATTTT
few,TRBV11-2,-,TRBJ1-2,CASSLVYGGYTF,TGTGCCAGCAGCTTAGTCTATGGTGGCTACACCTTC
-,TRBV7-3,-,TRBJ2-3,CASSLTPLATGRYF,TGTGCCAGCAGCTTAACCCCCCTCGCCACCGGGCGGTATTTT
few,TRBV29-1,-,TRBJ1-2,CSVEASPARYGYTF,TGCAGCGTTGAAGCGAGCCCGGCTAGGTATGGCTACACCTTC
-,TRBV6-1,TRBD2,TRBJ2-7,CASGLADSYEQYF,TGTGCCAGCGGACTAGCGGACTCCTACGAGCAGTACTTC
few,TRBV18,TRBD1,TRBJ1-5,CASSPGQGFQPQHF,TGTGCCAGCTCACCGGGACAGGGATTCCAGCCCCAGCATTTT
-,TRBV4-1,TRBD2,TRBJ2-7,CASSRTSGRASYEQYF,TGCGCCAGCAGTCGTACTAGCGGGAGGGCCTCCTACGAGCAGTACTTC
-,TRBV29-1,TRBD1,TRBJ2-5,CSVSGQRETQYF,TGCAGCGTTTCGGGACAGAGGGAGACCCAGTACTTC
few,TRBV7-9,-,TRBJ2-7,CASSLNRAPYEQYF,TGTGCCAGCAGCTTAAACAGGGCTCCCTACGAGCAGTACTTC
-,TRBV27,-,TRBJ1-2,CASSTAETLGLVNYGYTF,TGTGCCAGCAGTACGGCCGAGACCCTAGGGCTAGTTAACTATGGCTACACCTTC
few,TRBV19,-,TRBJ1-2,CATRITGSYGYTF,TGTGCCACAAGGATTACAGGATCCTATGGCTACACCTTC
-,TRBV30,TRBD1,TRBJ1-2,CAWGDDRGRDYGYTF,TGTGCCTGGGGAGACGACAGGGGGCGCGACTATGGCTACACCTTC
-,TRBV15,-,TRBJ2-3,CATSRLSTSTDTQYF,TGTGCCACCAGCAGACTAAGCACTAGCACAGATACGCAGTATTTT
once,TRBV4-1,-,TRBJ2-3,CASSQGLASTDTQYF,TGCGCCAGCAGCCAAGGGTTAGCTTCCACAGATACGCAGTATTTT
few,TRBV18,TRBD1,TRBJ2-3,CASSPPGQSTDTQYF,TGTGCCAGCTCACCACCGGGACAGTCCACAGATACGCAGTATTTT
few,TRBV5-1,-,TRBJ2-7,CASSPRDPKGEQYF,TGCGCCAGCAGCCCCCGGGACCCAAAAGGCGAGCAGTACTTC
few,TRBV29-1,-,TRBJ2-3,CSVVPTDTQYF,TGCAGCGTTGTTCCCACAGATACGCAGTATTTT
few,TRBV5-4,-,TRBJ1-2,CASSFIRREDGYTF,TGTGCCAGCAGCTTTATTCGGAGGGAGGATGGCTACACCTTC
-,TRBV30,-,TRBJ2-1,CAWQTGSYNEQFF,TGTGCCTGGCAAACAGGATCCTACAATGAGCAGTTCTTC
-,TRBV7-2,-,TRBJ2-1,CASSLPEFF,TGTGCCAGCAGCTTACCTGAGTTCTTC
-,TRBV28,TRBD1,TRBJ2-1,CASSTRTGRNEQFF,TGTGCCAGCAGTACAAGGACAGGGAGGAATGAGCAGTTCTTC
few,TRBV7-9,-,TRBJ2-7,CASSPQGGEQYF,TGTGCCAGCAGCCCCCAGGGGGGAGAGCAGTACTTC
-,TRBV27,TRBD1,TRBJ2-5,CASRQQGVGTQYF,TGTGCCAGCAGACAACAGGGGGTCGGGACCCAGTACTTC
-,TRBV20-1,-,TRBJ1-4,CSATRELQLFF,TGCAGTGCAACCCGGGAACTTCAACTGTTTTTT
-,TRBV4-2,-,TRBJ2-7,CASSPGGQAYEQYF,TGTGCCAGCAGCCCGGGAGGACAGGCATACGAGCAGTACTTC
few,TRBV7-2,TRBD1,TRBJ2-3,CASSSYPAGQGLDTQYF,TGTGCCAGCAGCTCCTACCCAGCGGGACAGGGGCTGGATACGCAGTATTTT
-,TRBV5-4,-,TRBJ2-5,CASSFPGTPRETQYF,TGTGCCAGCAGCTTTCCCGGGACCCCCCGAGAGACCCAGTACTTC
few,TRBV7-2,TRBD1,TRBJ2-5,CASSLGDRDQETQYF,TGTGCCAGCAGCTTGGGGGACAGGGACCAAGAGACCCAGTACTTC
-,TRBV11-2,TRBD2,TRBJ2-3,CASIRTSGGRYTQYF,TGTGCCAGCATTCGGACTAGCGGGGGCCGATATACGCAGTATTTT
-,TRBV30,-,TRBJ1-2,CAWSTQDYGYTF,TGTGCCTGGTCGACGCAGGACTATGGCTACACCTTC
-,TRBV5-1,TRBD2,TRBJ2-7,CASSYMLAGDIHEQYF,TGCGCCAGCAGTTATATGCTAGCGGGAGACATCCACGAGCAGTACTTC
few,TRBV25-1,TRBD1,TRBJ2-7,CASSGGQGYEQYF,TGTGCCAGCAGTGGGGGACAGGGGTACGAGCAGTACTTC
-,TRBV5-1,-,TRBJ2-5,CASSLGTVKETQYF,TGCGCCAGCAGCTTGGGGACGGTTAAAGAGACCCAGTACTTC
-,TRBV5-1,TRBD1,TRBJ2-7,CASSPRDRTYEQYF,TGCGCCAGCAGCCCCCGGGACAGGACCTACGAGCAGTACTTC
few,TRBV7-2,-,TRBJ2-7,CASSPSHSSYEQYF,TGTGCCAGCAGCCCGTCGCACAGCTCCTACGAGCAGTACTTC
-,TRBV30,-,TRBJ1-2,CAWTGGAHTGYTF,TGTGCCTGGACTGGGGGGGCGCATACTGGCTACACCTTC
-,TRBV5-4,TRBD2,TRBJ2-7,CASSPGRLAGGYEQYF,TGTGCCAGCAGCCCGGGACGACTAGCGGGAGGCTACGAGCAGTACTTC
-,TRBV18,-,TRBJ2-7,CASSPLSGVEQYF,TGTGCCAGCTCACCATTATCAGGGGTCGAGCAGTACTTC
few,TRBV6-4,-,TRBJ2-3,CASSRDAGDTQYF,TGTGCCAGCAGTAGGGATGCAGGAGATACGCAGTATTTT
-,TRBV7-2,-,TRBJ2-7,CASSLNPGEAYEQYF,TGTGCCAGCAGCTTAAACCCAGGGGAGGCCTACGAGCAGTACTTC
-,TRBV10-3,TRBD1,TRBJ1-5,CATDATGGLEQPQHF,TGTGCCACTGATGCTACAGGGGGATTGGAGCAGCCCCAGCATTTT
-,TRBV4-2,TRBD1,TRBJ2-7,CASSPGSAGQGVYEQYF,TGTGCCAGCAGCCCCGGGTCTGCAGGACAGGGGGTCTACGAGCAGTACTTC
-,TRBV5-4,-,TRBJ2-5,CASSPTGGGKTQYF,TGTGCCAGCAGCCCTACCGGGGGTGGAAAGACCCAGTACTTC
few,TRBV7-2,TRBD2,TRBJ2-5,CASSPPGGTPVYF,TGTGCCAGCAGCCCCCCCGGGGGGACTCCTGTGTACTTC
once,TRBV7-2,-,TRBJ2-5,CASSLNPGPGGTQYF,TGTGCCAGCAGCTTAAACCCCGGGCCCGGGGGCACCCAGTACTTC